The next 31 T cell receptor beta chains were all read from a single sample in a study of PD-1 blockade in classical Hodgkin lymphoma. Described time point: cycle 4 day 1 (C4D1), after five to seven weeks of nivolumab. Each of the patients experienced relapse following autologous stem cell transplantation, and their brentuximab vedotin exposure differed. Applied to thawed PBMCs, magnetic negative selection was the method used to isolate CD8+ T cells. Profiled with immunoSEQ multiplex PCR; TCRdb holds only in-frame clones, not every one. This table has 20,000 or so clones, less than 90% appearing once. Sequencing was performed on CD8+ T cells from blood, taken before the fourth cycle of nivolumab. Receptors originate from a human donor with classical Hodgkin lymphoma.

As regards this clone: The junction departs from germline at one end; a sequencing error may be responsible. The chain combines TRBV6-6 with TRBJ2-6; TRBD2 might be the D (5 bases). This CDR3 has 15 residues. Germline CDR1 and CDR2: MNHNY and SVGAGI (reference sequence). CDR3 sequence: CASSYRGGGNKVGPF. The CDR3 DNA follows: TGTGCCAGCAGTTACCGCGGAGGTGGGAACAAAGTCGGGCCATTC.

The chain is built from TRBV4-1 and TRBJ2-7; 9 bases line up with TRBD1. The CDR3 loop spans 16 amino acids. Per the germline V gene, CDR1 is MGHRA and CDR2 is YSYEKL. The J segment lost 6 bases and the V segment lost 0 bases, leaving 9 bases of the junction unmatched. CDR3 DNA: TGCGCCAGCAGCCAAGATTTAGGGACAGGGTTAGGCGAGCAGTACTTC. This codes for CASSQDLGTGLGEQYF.

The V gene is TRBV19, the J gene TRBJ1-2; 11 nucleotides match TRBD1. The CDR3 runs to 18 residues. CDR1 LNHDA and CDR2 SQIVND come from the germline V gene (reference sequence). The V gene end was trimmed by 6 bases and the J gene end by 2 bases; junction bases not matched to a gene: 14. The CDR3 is CASSHREGQGAMNYGYTF. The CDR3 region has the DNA TGTGCCAGTAGCCATAGGGAAGGACAGGGGGCGATGAACTATGGCTACACCTTC.

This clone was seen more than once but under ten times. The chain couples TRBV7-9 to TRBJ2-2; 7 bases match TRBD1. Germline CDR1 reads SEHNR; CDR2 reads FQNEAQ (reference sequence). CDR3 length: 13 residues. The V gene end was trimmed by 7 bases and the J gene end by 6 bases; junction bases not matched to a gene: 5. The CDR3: CASTDRDPGELFF. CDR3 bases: TGTGCCAGCACCGACAGGGACCCCGGGGAGCTGTTTTTT.

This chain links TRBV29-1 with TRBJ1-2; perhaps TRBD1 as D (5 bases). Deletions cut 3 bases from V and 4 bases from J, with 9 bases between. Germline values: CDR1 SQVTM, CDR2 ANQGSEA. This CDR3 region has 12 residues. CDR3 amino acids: CSVEAGLYGYTF. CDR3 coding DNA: TGCAGCGTTGAGGCAGGGCTCTATGGCTACACCTTC. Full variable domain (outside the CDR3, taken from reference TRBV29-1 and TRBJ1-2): SAVISQKPSRDICQRGTSLTIQCQVDSQVTMMFWYRQQPGQSLTLIATANQGSEATYESGFVIDKFPISRPNLTFSTLTVSNMSPEDSSIYLCSVEAGLYGYTFGSGTRLTVV.

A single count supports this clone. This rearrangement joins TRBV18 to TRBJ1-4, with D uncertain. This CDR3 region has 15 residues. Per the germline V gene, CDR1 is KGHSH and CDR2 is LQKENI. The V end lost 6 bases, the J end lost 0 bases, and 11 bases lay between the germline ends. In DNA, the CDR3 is TGTGCCAGCTCCCCTGGGTTTGCAACTAATGAAAAACTGTTTTTT. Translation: CASSPGFATNEKLFF.

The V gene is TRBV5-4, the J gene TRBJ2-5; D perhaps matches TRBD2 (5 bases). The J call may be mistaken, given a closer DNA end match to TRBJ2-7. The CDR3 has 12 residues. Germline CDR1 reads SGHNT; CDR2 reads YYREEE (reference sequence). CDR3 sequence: CASSPLGSEQYF. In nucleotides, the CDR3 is TGTGCCAGCAGCCCACTAGGAAGCGAGCAGTACTTC.

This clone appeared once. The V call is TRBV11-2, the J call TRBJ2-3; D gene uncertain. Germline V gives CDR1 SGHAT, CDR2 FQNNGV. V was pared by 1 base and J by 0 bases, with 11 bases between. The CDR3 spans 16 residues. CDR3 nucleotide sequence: TGTGCCAGCAGCTTAGTGCCGGGTCCTAGCACAGATACGCAGTATTTT. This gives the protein CASSLVPGPSTDTQYF.

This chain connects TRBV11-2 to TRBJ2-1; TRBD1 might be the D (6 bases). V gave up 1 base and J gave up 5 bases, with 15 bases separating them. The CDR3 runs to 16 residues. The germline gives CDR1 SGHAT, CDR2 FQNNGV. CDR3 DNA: TGTGCCAGCAGCTTAGCTTATGAGGGGGTACACAATGAGCAGTTCTTC. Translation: CASSLAYEGVHNEQFF.

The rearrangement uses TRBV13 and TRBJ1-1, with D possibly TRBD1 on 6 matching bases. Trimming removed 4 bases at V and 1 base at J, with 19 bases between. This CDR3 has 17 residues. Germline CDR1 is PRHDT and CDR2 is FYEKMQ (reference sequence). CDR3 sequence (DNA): TGTGCCAGCAGCTCCCGGGGGGCAGCCAGTTGGAACACTGAAGCTTTCTTT. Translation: CASSSRGAASWNTEAFF.

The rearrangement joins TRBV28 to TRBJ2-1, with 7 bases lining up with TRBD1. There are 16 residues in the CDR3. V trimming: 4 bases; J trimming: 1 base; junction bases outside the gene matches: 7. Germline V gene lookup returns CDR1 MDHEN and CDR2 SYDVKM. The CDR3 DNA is TGTGCCAGCAGTTCCGACTACAGGGGTTCCTACAATGAGCAGTTCTTC. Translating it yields CASSSDYRGSYNEQFF. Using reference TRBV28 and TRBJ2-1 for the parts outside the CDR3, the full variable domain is DVKVTQSSRYLVKRTGEKVFLECVQDMDHENMFWYRQDPGLGLRLIYFSYDVKMKEKGDIPEGYSVSREKKERFSLILESASTNQTSMYLCASSSDYRGSYNEQFFGPGTRLTVL.

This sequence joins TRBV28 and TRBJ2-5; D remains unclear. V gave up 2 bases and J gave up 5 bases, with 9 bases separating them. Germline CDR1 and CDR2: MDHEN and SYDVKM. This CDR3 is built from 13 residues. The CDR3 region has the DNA TGTGCCAGCAGTTTAGCCCCGCGGGAGACCCAGTACTTC. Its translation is CASSLAPRETQYF.

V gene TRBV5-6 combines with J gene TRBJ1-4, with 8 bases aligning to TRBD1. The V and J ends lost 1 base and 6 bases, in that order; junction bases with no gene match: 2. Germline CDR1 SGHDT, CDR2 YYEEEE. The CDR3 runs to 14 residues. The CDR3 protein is CASSLPGGHEKLFF. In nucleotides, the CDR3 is TGTGCCAGCAGCTTGCCAGGGGGCCATGAAAAACTGTTTTTT.

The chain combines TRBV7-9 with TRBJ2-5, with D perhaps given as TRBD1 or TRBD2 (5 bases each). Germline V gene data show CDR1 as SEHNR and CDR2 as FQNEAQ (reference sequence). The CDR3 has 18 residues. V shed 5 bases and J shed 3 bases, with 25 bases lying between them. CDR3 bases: TGTGCCAGCAGCCCCCGCGACCTACAGGAAGGGGAGAAAGAGACCCAGTACTTC. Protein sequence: CASSPRDLQEGEKETQYF.

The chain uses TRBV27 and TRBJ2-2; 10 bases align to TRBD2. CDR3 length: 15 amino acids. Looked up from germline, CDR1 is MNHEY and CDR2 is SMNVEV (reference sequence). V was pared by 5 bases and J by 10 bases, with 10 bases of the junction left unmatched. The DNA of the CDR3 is TGTGCCAGCAGTCCCCGGGGGAGCGGGGGGGAGGAGCTGTTTTTT. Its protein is CASSPRGSGGEELFF.

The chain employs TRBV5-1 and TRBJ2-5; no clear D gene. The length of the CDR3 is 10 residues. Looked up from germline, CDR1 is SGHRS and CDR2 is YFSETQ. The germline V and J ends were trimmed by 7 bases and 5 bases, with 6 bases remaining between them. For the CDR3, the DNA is TGCGCCAGCTTCGGGGAGACCCAGTACTTC. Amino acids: CASFGETQYF.

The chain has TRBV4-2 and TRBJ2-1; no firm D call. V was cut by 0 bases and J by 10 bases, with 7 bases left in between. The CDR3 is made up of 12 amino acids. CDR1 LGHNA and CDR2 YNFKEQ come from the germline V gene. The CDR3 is CASSQEGLEQFF. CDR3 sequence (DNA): TGTGCCAGCAGCCAAGAGGGCCTGGAGCAGTTCTTC.

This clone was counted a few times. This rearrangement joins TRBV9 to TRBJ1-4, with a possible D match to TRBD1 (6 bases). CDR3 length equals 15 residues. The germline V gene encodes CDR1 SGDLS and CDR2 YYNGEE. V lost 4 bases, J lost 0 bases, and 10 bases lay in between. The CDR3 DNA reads TGTGCCAGCAGCCCCGGACAGACAACTAATGAAAAACTGTTTTTT. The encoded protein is CASSPGQTTNEKLFF.

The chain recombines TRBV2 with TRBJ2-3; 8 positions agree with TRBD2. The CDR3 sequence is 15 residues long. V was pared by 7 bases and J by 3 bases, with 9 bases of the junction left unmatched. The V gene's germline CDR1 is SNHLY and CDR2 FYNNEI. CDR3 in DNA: TGTGCCAGCAATATAGCGGGACGCGGTACAGATACGCAGTATTTT. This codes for CASNIAGRGTDTQYF.

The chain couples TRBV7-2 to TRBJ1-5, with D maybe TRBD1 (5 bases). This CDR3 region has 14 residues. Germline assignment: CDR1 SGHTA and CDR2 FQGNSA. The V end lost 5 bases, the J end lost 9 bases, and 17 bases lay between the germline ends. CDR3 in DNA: TGTGCCAGCAGCCCGGACATATTGGGCTGGCCCCAGCATTTT. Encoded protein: CASSPDILGWPQHF.

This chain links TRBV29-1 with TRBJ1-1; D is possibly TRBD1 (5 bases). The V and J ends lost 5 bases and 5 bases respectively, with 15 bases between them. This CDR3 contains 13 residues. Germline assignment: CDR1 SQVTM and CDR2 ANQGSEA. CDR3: CSVKSGEGTEAFF. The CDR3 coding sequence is TGCAGCGTTAAGTCGGGAGAGGGGACTGAAGCTTTCTTT.

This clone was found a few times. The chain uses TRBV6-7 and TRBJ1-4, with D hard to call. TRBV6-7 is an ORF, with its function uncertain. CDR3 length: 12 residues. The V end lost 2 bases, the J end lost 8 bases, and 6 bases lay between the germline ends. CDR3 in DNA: TGTGCCAGCAGTTACGTGAGGGAAAAACTGTTTTTT. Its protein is CASSYVREKLFF.

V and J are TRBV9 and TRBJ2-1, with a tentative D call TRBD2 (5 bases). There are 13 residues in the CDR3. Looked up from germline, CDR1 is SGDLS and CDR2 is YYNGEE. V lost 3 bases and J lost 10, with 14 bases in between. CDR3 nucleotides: TGTGCCAGCAGCGCGGAGTCCCCTAGCGAGCAGTTCTTC. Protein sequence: CASSAESPSEQFF.

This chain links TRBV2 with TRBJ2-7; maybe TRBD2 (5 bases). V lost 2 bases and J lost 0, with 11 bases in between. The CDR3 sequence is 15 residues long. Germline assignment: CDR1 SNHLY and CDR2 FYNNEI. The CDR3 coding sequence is TGTGCCAGCAGTGAAAGTCGGGGAAGCTCCTACGAGCAGTACTTC. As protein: CASSESRGSSYEQYF.

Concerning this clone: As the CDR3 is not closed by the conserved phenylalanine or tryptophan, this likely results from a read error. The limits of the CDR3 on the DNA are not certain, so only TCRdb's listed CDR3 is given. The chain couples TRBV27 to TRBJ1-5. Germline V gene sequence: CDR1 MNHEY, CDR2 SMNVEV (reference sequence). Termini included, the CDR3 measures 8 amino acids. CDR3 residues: CAPIRGTS.

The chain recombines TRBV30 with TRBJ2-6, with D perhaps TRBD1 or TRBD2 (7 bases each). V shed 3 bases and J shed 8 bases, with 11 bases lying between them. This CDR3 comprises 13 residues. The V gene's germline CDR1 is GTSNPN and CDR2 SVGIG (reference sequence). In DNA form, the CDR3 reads TGTGCCTGGAGCCAGGGGGGGCCCAACGTCCTGACTTTC. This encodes CAWSQGGPNVLTF. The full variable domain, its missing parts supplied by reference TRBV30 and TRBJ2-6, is SQTIHQWPATLVQPVGSPLSLECTVEGTSNPNLYWYRQAAGRGLQLLFYSVGIGQISSEVPQNLSASRPQDRQFILSSKKLLLSDSGFYLCAWSQGGPNVLTFGAGSRLTVL.

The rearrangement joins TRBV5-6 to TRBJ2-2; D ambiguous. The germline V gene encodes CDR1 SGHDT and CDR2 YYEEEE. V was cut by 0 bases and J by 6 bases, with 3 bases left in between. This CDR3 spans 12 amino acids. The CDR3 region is CASSLGAGELFF. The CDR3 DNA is TGTGCCAGCAGCTTGGGGGCCGGGGAGCTGTTTTTT.

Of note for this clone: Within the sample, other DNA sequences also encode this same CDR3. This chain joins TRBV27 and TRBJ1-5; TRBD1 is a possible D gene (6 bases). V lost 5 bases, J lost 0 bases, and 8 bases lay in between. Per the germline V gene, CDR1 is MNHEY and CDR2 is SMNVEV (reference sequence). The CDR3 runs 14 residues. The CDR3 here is CASSHRDSNQPQHF. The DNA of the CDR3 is TGTGCCAGCAGTCACAGGGATAGCAATCAGCCCCAGCATTTT.

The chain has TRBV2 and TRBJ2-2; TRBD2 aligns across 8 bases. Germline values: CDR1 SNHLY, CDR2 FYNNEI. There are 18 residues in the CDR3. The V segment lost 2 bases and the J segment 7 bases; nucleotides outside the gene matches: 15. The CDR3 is CASSELGGLSGSVGELFF. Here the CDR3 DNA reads TGTGCCAGCAGTGAATTGGGGGGATTGAGCGGGAGCGTCGGGGAGCTGTTTTTT.

The CDR3 sequence is CASSLRPGDSNQPQHF. The CDR3 DNA reads as TGTGCCAGCAGCTTAAGGCCGGGGGATAGCAATCAGCCCCAGCATTTT. This sequence joins TRBV7-6 and TRBJ1-5, with D perhaps TRBD1 (5 bases). The V end lost 2 bases, the J end lost 0 bases, and 11 bases lay between the germline ends. The CDR3 is 16 residues long. The germline V gene has CDR1 SGHVS and CDR2 FNYEAQ.

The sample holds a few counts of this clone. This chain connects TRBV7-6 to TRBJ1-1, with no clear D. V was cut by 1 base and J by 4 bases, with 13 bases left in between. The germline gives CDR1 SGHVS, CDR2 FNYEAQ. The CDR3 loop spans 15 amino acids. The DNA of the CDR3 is TGTGCCAGCAGCTTAGAGGCATCTTTAAGCACTGAAGCTTTCTTT. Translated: CASSLEASLSTEAFF.